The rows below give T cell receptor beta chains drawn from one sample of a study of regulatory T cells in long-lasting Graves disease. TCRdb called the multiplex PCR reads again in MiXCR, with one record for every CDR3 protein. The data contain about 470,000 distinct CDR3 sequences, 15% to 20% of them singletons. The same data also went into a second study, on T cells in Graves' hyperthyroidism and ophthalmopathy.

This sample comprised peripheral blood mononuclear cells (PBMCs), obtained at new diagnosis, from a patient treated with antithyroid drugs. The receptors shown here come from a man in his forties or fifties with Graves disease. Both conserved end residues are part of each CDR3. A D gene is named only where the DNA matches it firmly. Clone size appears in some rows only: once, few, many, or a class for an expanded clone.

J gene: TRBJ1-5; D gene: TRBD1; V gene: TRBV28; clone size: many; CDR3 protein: CASSLGTGRFVQPQHF; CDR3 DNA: TGTGCCAGCAGTTTAGGGACAGGGCGTTTTGTTCAGCCCCAGCATTTT
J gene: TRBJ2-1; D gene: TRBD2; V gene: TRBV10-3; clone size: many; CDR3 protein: CAIRGTFGTSDNEQFF; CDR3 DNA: TGTGCCATCAGGGGAACTTTTGGGACTAGCGACAATGAGCAGTTCTTC
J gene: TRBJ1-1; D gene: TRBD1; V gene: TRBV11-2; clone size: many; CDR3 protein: CASSTPTGPEAFF; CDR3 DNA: TGTGCCAGCAGCACCCCGACAGGGCCTGAAGCTTTCTTT
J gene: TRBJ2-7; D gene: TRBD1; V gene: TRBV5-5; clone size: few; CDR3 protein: CASSPQTGENYEQYF; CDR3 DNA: TGTGCCAGCAGCCCGCAGACAGGGGAAAATTACGAGCAGTACTTC
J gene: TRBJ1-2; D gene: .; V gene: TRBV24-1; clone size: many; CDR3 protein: CATSEPGSNYGYTF; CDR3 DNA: TGTGCCACCAGTGAACCGGGATCTAACTATGGCTACACCTTC
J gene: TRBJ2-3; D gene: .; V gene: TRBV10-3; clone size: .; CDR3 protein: CAISESKASVGDTQYF; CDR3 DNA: TGTGCCATCAGTGAGTCGAAGGCTAGCGTCGGAGATACGCAGTATTTT
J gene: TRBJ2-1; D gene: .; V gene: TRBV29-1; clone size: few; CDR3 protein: CSVEDRWTAYNEQFF; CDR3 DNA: TGCAGCGTTGAAGATCGGTGGACAGCATACAATGAGCAGTTCTTC
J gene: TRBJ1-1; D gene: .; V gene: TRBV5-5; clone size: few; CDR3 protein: CASSQDPSGTEAFF; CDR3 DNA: TGTGCCAGCAGCCAGGACCCATCCGGGACTGAAGCTTTCTTT
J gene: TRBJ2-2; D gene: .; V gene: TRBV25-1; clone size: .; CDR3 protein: CAGSVGKGATNTGELFF; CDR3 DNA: TGTGCCGGCAGTGTGGGCAAAGGGGCCACGAACACCGGGGAGCTGTTTTTT
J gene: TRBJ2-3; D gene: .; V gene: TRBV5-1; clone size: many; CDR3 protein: CASSLWADTQYF; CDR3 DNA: TGTGCCAGCAGCTTGTGGGCGGATACGCAGTATTTT
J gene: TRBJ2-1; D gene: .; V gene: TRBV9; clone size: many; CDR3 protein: CASSVSGASGNEQFF; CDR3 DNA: TGTGCCAGCAGCGTGTCGGGGGCTAGCGGAAATGAGCAGTTCTTC
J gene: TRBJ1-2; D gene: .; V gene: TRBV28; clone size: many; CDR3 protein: CASRSNRVTNYGYTF; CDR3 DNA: TGTGCCAGCAGGTCAAACAGGGTCACCAACTATGGCTACACCTTC
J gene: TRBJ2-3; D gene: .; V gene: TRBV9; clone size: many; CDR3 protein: CASSVVGSDTQYF; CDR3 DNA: TGTGCCAGCAGCGTAGTAGGCTCGGATACGCAGTATTTT
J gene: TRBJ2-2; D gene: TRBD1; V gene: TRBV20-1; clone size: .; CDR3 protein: CSASEGARTGELFF; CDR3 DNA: TGCAGTGCTAGTGAGGGGGCGCGCACCGGGGAGCTGTTTTTT
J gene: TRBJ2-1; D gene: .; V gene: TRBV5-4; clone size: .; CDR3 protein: CASSLPVVAGEQFF; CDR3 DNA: TGTGCCAGCAGCTTACCCGTCGTAGCAGGGGAGCAGTTCTTC
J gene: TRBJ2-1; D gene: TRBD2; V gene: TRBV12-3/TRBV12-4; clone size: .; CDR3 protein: CASSFLGGSNF; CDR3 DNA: TGTGCCAGCAGTTTCCTGGGCGGGAGTAACTTC
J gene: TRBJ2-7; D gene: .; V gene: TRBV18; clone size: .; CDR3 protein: CASSPPRGDLSYEQYF; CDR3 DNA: TGTGCCAGCTCACCCCCGAGGGGGGACCTCTCCTACGAGCAGTACTTC
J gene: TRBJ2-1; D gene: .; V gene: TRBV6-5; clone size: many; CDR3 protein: CASSYRGSSYNEQFF; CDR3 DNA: TGTGCCAGCAGTTACCGAGGGAGCTCCTACAATGAGCAGTTCTTC
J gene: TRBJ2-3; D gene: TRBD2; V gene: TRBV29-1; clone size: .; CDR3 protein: CSVSGLAGTKAGLTDTQYF; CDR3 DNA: TGCAGCGTGTCCGGACTAGCGGGAACAAAAGCGGGTCTTACAGATACGCAGTATTTT
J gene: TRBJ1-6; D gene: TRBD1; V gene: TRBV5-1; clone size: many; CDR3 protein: CASSLAGQDNSPLHF; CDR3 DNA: TGCGCCAGCAGCTTGGCCGGACAGGATAATTCACCCCTCCACTTT
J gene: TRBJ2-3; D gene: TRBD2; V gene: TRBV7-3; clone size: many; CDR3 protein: CASSLIRTSSSTDTQYF; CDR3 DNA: TGTGCCAGCAGCCTTATCCGGACTAGCTCTAGCACAGATACGCAGTATTTT
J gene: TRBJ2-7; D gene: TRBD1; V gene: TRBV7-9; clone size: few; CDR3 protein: CASTHRGGTGGGYEQYF; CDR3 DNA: TGTGCCAGCACCCACCGTGGGGGGACAGGGGGTGGTTACGAGCAGTACTTC
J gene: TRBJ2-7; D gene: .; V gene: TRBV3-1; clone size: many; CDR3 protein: CASSRSRFGSYEQYF; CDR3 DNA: TGTGCCAGCAGCCGTTCCCGCTTCGGCTCCTACGAGCAGTACTTC
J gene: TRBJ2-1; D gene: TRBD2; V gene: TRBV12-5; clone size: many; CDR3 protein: CASGLPSSGTRYNEQFF; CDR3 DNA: TGTGCTAGTGGTTTGCCCTCTTCCGGGACTAGGTACAATGAGCAGTTCTTC
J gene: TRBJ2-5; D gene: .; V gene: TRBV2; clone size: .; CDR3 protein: CAIPLTALTQETQYF; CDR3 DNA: TGTGCCATCCCCCTAACTGCCCTTACTCAAGAGACCCAGTACTTC
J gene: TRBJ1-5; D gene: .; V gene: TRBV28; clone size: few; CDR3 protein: CASSFMPAPQHF; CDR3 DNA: TGTGCCAGCAGTTTTATGCCGGCGCCCCAGCATTTT
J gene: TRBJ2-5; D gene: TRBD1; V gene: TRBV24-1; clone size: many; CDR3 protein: CATSDLDRDRKFGMETQYF; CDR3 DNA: TGTGCCACCAGTGATTTGGACCGGGACAGAAAATTTGGTATGGAGACCCAGTACTTC
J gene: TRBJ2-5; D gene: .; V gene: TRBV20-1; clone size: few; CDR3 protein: CSAMSGGETQYF; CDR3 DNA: TGCAGTGCTATGTCAGGAGGGGAGACCCAGTACTTC
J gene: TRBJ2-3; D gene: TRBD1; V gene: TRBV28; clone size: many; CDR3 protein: CASSSETGEENTQYF; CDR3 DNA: TGTGCCAGCAGTTCGGAGACAGGGGAGGAGAATACGCAGTATTTT
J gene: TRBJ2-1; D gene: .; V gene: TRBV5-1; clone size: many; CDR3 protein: CASSLGWGSYNEQFF; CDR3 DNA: TGCGCCAGCAGCTTGGGTTGGGGCTCCTACAATGAGCAGTTCTTC
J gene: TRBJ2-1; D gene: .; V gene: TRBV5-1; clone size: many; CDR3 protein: CASSLDRVNEQFF; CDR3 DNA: TGCGCCAGCAGCTTGGACAGGGTCAATGAGCAGTTCTTC
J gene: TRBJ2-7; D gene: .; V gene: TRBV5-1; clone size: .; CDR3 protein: CASSLPGTHSSYEQYF; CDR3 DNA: TGCGCCAGCAGCTTGCCCGGGACTCATTCCTCCTACGAGCAGTACTTC
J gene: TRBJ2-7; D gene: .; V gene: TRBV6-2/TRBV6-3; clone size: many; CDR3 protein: CASSYSGLYGDYEQYF; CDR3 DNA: TGTGCCAGCAGTTACAGTGGACTGTACGGAGACTACGAGCAGTACTTC
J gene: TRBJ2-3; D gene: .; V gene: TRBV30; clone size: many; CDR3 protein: CAWSGPTDTQYF; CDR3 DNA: TGTGCCTGGAGCGGGCCCACGGATACGCAGTATTTT